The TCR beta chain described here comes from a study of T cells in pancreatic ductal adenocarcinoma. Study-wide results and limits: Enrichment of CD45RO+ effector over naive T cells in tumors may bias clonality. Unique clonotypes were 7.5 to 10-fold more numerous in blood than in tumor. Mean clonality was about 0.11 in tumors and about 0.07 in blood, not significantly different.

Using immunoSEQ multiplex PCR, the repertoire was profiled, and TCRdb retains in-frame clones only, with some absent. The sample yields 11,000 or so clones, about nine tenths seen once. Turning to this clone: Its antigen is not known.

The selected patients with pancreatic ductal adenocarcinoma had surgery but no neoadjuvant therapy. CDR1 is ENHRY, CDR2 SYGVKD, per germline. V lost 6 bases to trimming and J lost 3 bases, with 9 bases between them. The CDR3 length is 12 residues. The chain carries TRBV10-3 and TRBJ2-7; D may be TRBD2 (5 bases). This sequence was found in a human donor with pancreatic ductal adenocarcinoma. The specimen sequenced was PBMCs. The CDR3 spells CAIRGLDYEQYF. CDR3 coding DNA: TGTGCCATCAGAGGACTGGACTACGAGCAGTACTTC.